These 26 T cell receptor beta chains share one sample of origin, sequenced in a study of read filtering for tumor transcriptome and immune sequencing. The library was built from about 400 ng RNA with molecular barcoded adaptors for alpha/delta and beta/gamma chains. TCRdb recomputed calls from the reads with MiXCR, one row per CDR3 protein. The table has over 90,000 distinct CDR3 sequences, around a fifth seen once. The sequenced sample was a population of CD138-negative cells sorted from bone marrow. Every receptor here comes from a donor at least 40 years old with multiple myeloma.

This clonotype has more than one count but fewer than ten. The chain is built from TRBV19 and TRBJ2-1, with 8 bases aligning to TRBD2. The germline V gene has CDR1 LNHDA and CDR2 SQIVND (reference sequence). The CDR3 runs to 16 residues. The trim removed 10 bases at V and 0 bases at J, leaving 11 bases unmatched. CDR3 DNA sequence: TGTGCCACTTACAAAACAAGCGGGGGCTCCTACAATGAGCAGTTCTTC. It codes for CATYKTSGGSYNEQFF.

The sample holds a few counts of this clonotype. Given a much more abundant clone one base away, this may be a read error. The V gene is TRBV2, the J gene TRBJ2-6; D might be TRBD2 (5 bases). The CDR3 is 16 residues long. Germline CDR1 is SNHLY and CDR2 is FYNNEI. V was cut by 6 bases and J by 4 bases, with 16 bases left in between. The CDR3 DNA sequence: TGTGCCAGCAGCCAGGACTGGGGAGTCGGGGCCAACGTCCTGACTTTC. Translated: CASSQDWGVGANVLTF.

The rearrangement uses TRBV20-1 and TRBJ1-5; TRBD1 agrees at 10 bases. In germline, CDR1 is DFQATT, CDR2 SNEGSKA (reference sequence). J was trimmed by 7 bases and V by 0 bases; bases with no gene match: 9. This CDR3 contains 16 residues. The CDR3 is CSARDRRQGAGQPQHF. CDR3 nucleotide sequence: TGCAGTGCTAGAGATAGGAGACAGGGGGCCGGGCAGCCCCAGCATTTT.

This clonotype came up many times. The chain couples TRBV5-1 to TRBJ2-7; tentatively, D is TRBD1 (6 bases). This CDR3 is built from 13 residues. The germline gives CDR1 SGHRS, CDR2 YFSETQ. V was clipped by 4 bases and J by 1 base, with 9 bases between them. CDR3 loop: CASSRQDSYEQYF. The CDR3 DNA reads as TGCGCCAGCAGCAGACAGGATTCCTACGAGCAGTACTTC.

The J gene is TRBJ2-4, the V gene TRBV29-1, with TRBD2 identical over 9 bases. The CDR3 has 14 amino acids. V was pared by 4 bases and J by 3 bases, with 4 bases of the junction left unmatched. Germline CDR1 reads SQVTM; CDR2 reads ANQGSEA. The CDR3, as DNA: TGCAGCGTTGCTAGCGGGGAATTCAAAAACATTCAGTACTTC. Its protein is CSVASGEFKNIQYF.

This clonotype was counted many times. This chain links TRBV12-3 or TRBV12-4 with TRBJ2-1, with D perhaps TRBD1 (5 bases). The length of the CDR3 is 17 residues. Trimming removed 3 bases at V and 0 bases at J, with 15 bases between. CDR3 amino acids: CASSFTGTSSSYNEQFF. The CDR3 DNA follows: TGTGCCAGCAGTTTTACAGGAACTTCGAGCTCCTACAATGAGCAGTTCTTC.

About this clonotype itself: This could be a read error, since a much larger clone is one nucleotide away. V is TRBV13 and J is TRBJ2-5; no firm D call. The CDR3 runs to 11 residues. CDR1 and CDR2 (germline): PRHDT, FYEKMQ (reference sequence). This CDR3 is CASSVGGTQYF. Written as DNA, the CDR3 is TGTGCCAGCAGCGTAGGCGGTACCCAGTACTTC. The variable domain in full, completed from reference TRBV13 and TRBJ2-5, reads AAGVIQSPRHLIKEKRETATLKCYPIPRHDTVYWYQQGPGQDPQFLISFYEKMQSDKGSIPDRFSAQQFSDYHSELNMSSLELGDSALYFCASSVGGTQYFGPGTRLLVL.

This clonotype was observed many times. The genes are TRBV29-1 and TRBJ1-1; D is unclear. This CDR3 has 11 residues. Germline V CDR1 and CDR2: SQVTM, ANQGSEA. Trimming cost V 7 bases and J 8 bases, with 14 bases left between them. In DNA form, the CDR3 reads TGCAGCGCCACAAGGTCTGGGGAAGCTTTCTTT. Residues: CSATRSGEAFF.

This clonotype was seen repeatedly, ten times or more. The rearrangement links TRBV6-2 or TRBV6-3 to TRBJ1-5, with TRBD1 as a possible D gene (5 bases). From germline, CDR1 is MNHEY and CDR2 SVGEGT. This CDR3 is 15 amino acids long. Trimming cost V 6 bases and J 4 bases, with 16 bases left between them. The DNA for the CDR3 is TGTGCCAGCAGGCCTACAGGAAAACTAAATCAGCCCCAGCATTTT. It specifies CASRPTGKLNQPQHF.

This clonotype was picked up a small number of times. Since no conserved phenylalanine or tryptophan closes the CDR3, a read error is the likely cause. The chain is built from TRBV24-1 and TRBJ2-7; the match to TRBD1 covers 7 bases. Germline values: CDR1 KGHDR, CDR2 SFDVKD. Losses at the gene ends were 7 bases for V and 3 bases for J; bases not matched to a gene: 11. The CDR3 loop spans 15 amino acids. This CDR3 is CATRGVQDRSYEQYL. As DNA, the CDR3 is TGTGCCACCAGAGGGGTCCAGGACAGGAGCTACGAGCAGTACTTA.

There are many counts of this clonotype. The genes are TRBV7-3 and TRBJ1-6; 8 bases are a match to TRBD1. The J segment lost 7 bases and the V segment lost 4 bases, leaving 3 bases of the junction unmatched. Germline CDR1 is SGHTA and CDR2 is FQGTGA. The CDR3 sequence is 14 residues long. CDR3 residues: CASSSGQENSPLHF. The CDR3 nucleotides are TGTGCCAGCAGCTCGGGACAGGAGAATTCACCCCTCCACTTT.

This clonotype was observed at least ten times. CDR3 residues: CASRQADTQYF. The CDR3 DNA is TGTGCCAGCAGACAGGCAGATACGCAGTATTTT. V is TRBV2 and J is TRBJ2-3; maybe TRBD1 (5 bases). Germline CDR1 and CDR2: SNHLY and FYNNEI. Trimming removed 6 bases from V and 4 bases from J, with 5 bases in between. The CDR3 sequence is 11 residues long.

This clonotype was seen only a few times. The J gene is TRBJ1-2, the V gene TRBV5-1; tentative D call: TRBD1 (6 bases). The V gene's germline CDR1 is SGHRS and CDR2 YFSETQ. Deletions cut 4 bases from V and 5 bases from J, with 12 bases between. This CDR3 is built from 13 residues. In DNA form, the CDR3 reads TGCGCCAGCAGCCAGGGGTCCCCTTATGGCTACACCTTC. Translated, it gives CASSQGSPYGYTF.

This clonotype was observed once. This chain links TRBV12-3 or TRBV12-4 with TRBJ1-2; 10 bases fit TRBD1. This CDR3 has 14 amino acids. V lost 6 bases to trimming and J lost 6 bases; unmatched junction nucleotides: 7. CDR3 loop: CASSLSDRGNGYTF. The DNA for the CDR3 is TGTGCCAGCAGCCTTTCGGACAGGGGGAATGGCTACACCTTC.

This clonotype has a count of ten or more. The rearrangement links TRBV5-1 to TRBJ2-7; TRBD1 or TRBD2 may be the D gene (5 bases each). Trimming removed 8 bases from V and 1 base from J, with 25 bases in between. The CDR3 contains 17 residues. Germline loops: CDR1 SGHRS, CDR2 YFSETQ. CDR3 residues: CASSPGPFTKQSYEQYF. For the CDR3, the DNA is TGCGCCAGTTCGCCGGGACCTTTTACGAAGCAGTCCTACGAGCAGTACTTC. Using reference TRBV5-1 and TRBJ2-7 for the parts outside the CDR3, the full variable domain is KAGVTQTPRYLIKTRGQQVTLSCSPISGHRSVSWYQQTPGQGLQFLFEYFSETQRNKGNFPGRFSGRQFSNSRSEMNVSTLELGDSALYLCASSPGPFTKQSYEQYFGPGTRLTVT.

This clonotype has a handful of counts. The rearrangement links TRBV5-6 to TRBJ2-4; perhaps TRBD2 as D (6 bases). Per germline, CDR1 SGHDT and CDR2 YYEEEE. The CDR3 runs to 14 residues. The V end was cut by 7 bases, the J end by 0 bases, with 11 bases between. CDR3 region: CASAGGVAKNIQYF. The CDR3 nucleotides are TGTGCCAGCGCCGGGGGAGTAGCCAAAAACATTCAGTACTTC.

As regards this clonotype: A clone one base away is much larger, so this may be a read error. The final CDR3 position lacks the conserved phenylalanine or tryptophan, pointing to a likely read error. The chain employs TRBV28 and TRBJ2-7; 8 bases map to TRBD2. Per germline, CDR1 MDHEN and CDR2 SYDVKM. The CDR3 consists of 14 residues. Trimming took 6 bases from V and 0 from J; bases not matched to a gene: 4. CDR3 protein: CASSLAGSSYEQYL. The CDR3 DNA follows: TGTGCCAGCAGCTTAGCGGGGAGCTCCTACGAGCAGTACCTC.

This clonotype was seen ten or more times. The chain uses TRBV28 and TRBJ2-1; D ambiguous. Trimming stripped 3 bases from V and 6 bases from J, with 12 bases between. Germline V gives CDR1 MDHEN, CDR2 SYDVKM. This CDR3 spans 14 amino acids. CDR3 DNA: TGTGCCAGCAGTTTGGTTCTCGGGCCCAATGAGCAGTTCTTC. Protein: CASSLVLGPNEQFF.

The chain recombines TRBV28 with TRBJ2-3; D not resolved. The CDR3 is 13 residues long. V was trimmed by 5 bases and J by 6 bases, leaving 12 bases between them. Germline values: CDR1 MDHEN, CDR2 SYDVKM. The CDR3 nucleotides read TGTGCCAGCAGTCTACGACACCCGGATACGCAGTATTTT. Translation gives CASSLRHPDTQYF.

The table lists this clonotype with a few counts. At one end the junction does not follow the germline gene, possibly because of a read error. The rearrangement links TRBV7-9 to TRBJ2-5; 7 nucleotides match TRBD1. The CDR3 runs 15 residues. The germline V gene has CDR1 SEHNR and CDR2 FQNEAQ (reference sequence). The CDR3 is CASSLWKGGQGTQYF. Here the CDR3 DNA reads TGTGCCAGCAGCTTGTGGAAAGGGGGCCAAGGGACCCAGTACTTC.

This clonotype was found many times. The chain is built from TRBV29-1 and TRBJ1-1, with D maybe TRBD1 (5 bases). CDR3 length equals 14 residues. CDR1 and CDR2 (germline): SQVTM, ANQGSEA. V lost 2 bases and J lost 0, with 10 bases in between. Here the CDR3 reads CSVEFRQMNTEAFF. Written as DNA, the CDR3 is TGCAGCGTTGAATTTCGACAGATGAACACTGAAGCTTTCTTT.

This clonotype was picked up a small number of times. This chain joins TRBV7-8 and TRBJ1-3; D is ambiguous. CDR3 size: 16 residues. CDR1 is SGHVS, CDR2 FQNEAQ, per germline. V lost 2 bases, J lost 0 bases, and 11 bases lay in between. This chain's CDR3 is CASSLRLLDSGNTIYF. The CDR3 DNA reads as TGTGCCAGCAGCTTACGCCTTCTCGACTCTGGAAACACCATATATTTT.

The gene calls are TRBV6-1 and TRBJ1-4; TRBD1 might be the D (5 bases). CDR1 MNHNS and CDR2 SASEGT come from the germline V gene. The CDR3 sequence is 15 residues long. V was trimmed by 4 bases and J by 7 bases, leaving 16 bases between them. As DNA, the CDR3 is TGTGCCAGCAGTGGGTTGGTAGTGGGGGTTGAAAAACTGTTTTTT. This translates into CASSGLVVGVEKLFF.

Comment on this clonotype: The CDR3 does not close with the conserved phenylalanine or tryptophan, likely indicating a read error. V usage is TRBV29-1 and J usage is TRBJ1-1; D is unclear. CDR3 length: 17 amino acids. Trimming took off 4 bases at V and 1 base at J, with 22 bases between the two ends. Germline lookup yields CDR1 SQVTM and CDR2 ANQGSEA. The CDR3, as DNA: TGCAGCGTTGGAAGCGGAGCAGGCATTATTTGGAACACTGAAGCTTTCCTT. It codes for CSVGSGAGIIWNTEAFL.

This clonotype occurred many times. This chain uses TRBV6-5 with TRBJ1-1; tentative D call: TRBD1 (5 bases). The CDR3 contains 14 residues. The V gene's germline CDR1 is MNHEY and CDR2 SVGAGI. Trimming took off 7 bases at V and 4 bases at J, with 16 bases between the two ends. Written as DNA, the CDR3 is TGTGCCAGCACCCCGCGGGTAGGGGCCACTGAAGCTTTCTTT. It specifies CASTPRVGATEAFF.

Comment on this clonotype: The junction and the germline gene differ at one end; a read error may be behind it. The rearrangement links TRBV7-2 to TRBJ1-4, with D maybe TRBD1 (6 bases). Germline V lookup: CDR1 SGHTA, CDR2 FQGNSA. The CDR3 totals 15 residues. CDR3 sequence (DNA): TGTGCCAGCAGCCCCCAGGGGATGGCTAATGAAAGACTGTTTTTT. Protein sequence: CASSPQGMANERLFF.